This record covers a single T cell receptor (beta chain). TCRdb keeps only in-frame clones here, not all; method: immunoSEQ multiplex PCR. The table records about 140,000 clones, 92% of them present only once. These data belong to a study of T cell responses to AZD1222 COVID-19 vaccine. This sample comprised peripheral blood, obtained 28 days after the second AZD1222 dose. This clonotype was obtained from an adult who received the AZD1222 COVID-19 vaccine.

This CDR3 is CASSLEVRGRSGYTF. The CDR3 DNA sequence: TGTGCCAGCAGCTTAGAGGTCCGGGGAAGAAGTGGCTACACCTTC. This chain joins TRBV7-2 and TRBJ1-2; D unresolved. Germline values: CDR1 SGHTA, CDR2 FQGNSA. Trimming left V 1 base short and J 7 bases short, with 16 bases between. This CDR3 comprises 15 residues. Supplemented by reference TRBV7-2 and TRBJ1-2, the full variable domain reads GAGVSQSPSNKVTEKGKDVELRCDPISGHTALYWYRQSLGQGLEFLIYFQGNSAPDKSGLPSDRFSAERTGGSVSTLTIQRTQQEDSAVYLCASSLEVRGRSGYTFGSGTRLTVV.